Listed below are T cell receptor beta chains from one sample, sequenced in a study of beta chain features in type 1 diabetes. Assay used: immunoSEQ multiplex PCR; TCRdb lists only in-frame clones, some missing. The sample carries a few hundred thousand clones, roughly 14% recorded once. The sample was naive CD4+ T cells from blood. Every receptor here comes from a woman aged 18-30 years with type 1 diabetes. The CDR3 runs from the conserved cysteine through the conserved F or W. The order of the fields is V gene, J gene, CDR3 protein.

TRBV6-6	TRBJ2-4	CASSGQGVSIQYF
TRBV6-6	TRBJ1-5	CASSYQGGQPQHF
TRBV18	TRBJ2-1	CASSLLASGSNEQFF
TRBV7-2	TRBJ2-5	CASSHGQVQETQYF
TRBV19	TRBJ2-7	CASSTPGQGYEQYF
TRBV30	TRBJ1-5	CAWSLLSEPGYSNQPQHF
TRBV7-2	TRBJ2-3	CASSPWREGIDTQYF
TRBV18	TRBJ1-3	CASSRENTIYF
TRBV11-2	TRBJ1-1	CASSLVGGLEAFF
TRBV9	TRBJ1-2	CASSVPPGDSHLVF
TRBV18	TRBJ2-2	CASSRLSRDLNTGELFF
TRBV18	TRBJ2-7	CASSQGRTVVSYEQYF
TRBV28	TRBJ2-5	CASKTGGRPHQETQYF
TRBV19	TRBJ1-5	CASTLRNSQNQPQHF
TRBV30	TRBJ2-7	CAWSLWLTSGGSYEQYF
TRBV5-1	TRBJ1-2	CASSLYGTEYGYTF
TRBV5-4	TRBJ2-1	CASSLPGQGANEQFF
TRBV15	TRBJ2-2	CATSIKRDTGELFF
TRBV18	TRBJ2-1	CASSRDRDEQFF
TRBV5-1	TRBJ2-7	CASSLAFLSGQYF
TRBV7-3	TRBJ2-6	CASSSPDRRPSGANVLTF
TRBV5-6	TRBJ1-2	CASSGTGFGYTF
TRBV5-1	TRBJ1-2	CASSLGERDRRDGYTF
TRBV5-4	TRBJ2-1	CASSTAGWTSAYNEQFF
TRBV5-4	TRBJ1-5	CASSEWGVGNQPQHF
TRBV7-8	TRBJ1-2	CASSLDQGTDGYTF
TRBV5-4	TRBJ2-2	CASSFGQGTGELFF
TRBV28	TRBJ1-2	CATRTDYGYTF
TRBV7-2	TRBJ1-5	CASSRDRGDQPQHF
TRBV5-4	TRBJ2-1	CASSPSGRSYNEQFF
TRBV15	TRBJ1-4	CATSRTDYEKLFF
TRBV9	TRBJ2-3	CASSVRSGDMQYF
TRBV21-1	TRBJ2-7	CASNRRQAVEYYEQYF
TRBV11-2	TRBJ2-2	CASSTRQGATTTNTGELFF
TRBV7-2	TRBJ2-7	CASSIPDRGTYEQYF
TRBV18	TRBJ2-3	CASSPTSGRALRILSTDTQYF